These 32 T cell receptor beta chains share one sample of origin, sequenced in a study of blood T cell repertoires in COVID-19. Profiling relied on immunoSEQ multiplex PCR, and the TCRdb table lists in-frame clones only, not all of them. The sample shows 85,000 to 110,000 clones, roughly 84% of them seen only once. The source material was peripheral blood. Receptor source: a human donor in a cohort sampled during active COVID-19.

This rearrangement joins TRBV18 to TRBJ1-1; 11 positions match TRBD1. In germline, CDR1 is KGHSH, CDR2 LQKENI. This CDR3 comprises 15 residues. J was trimmed by 5 bases and V by 8 bases; bases with no gene match: 10. The CDR3, as DNA: TGTGCCAGCGCCGGACAGGGGGCGGGTCGAACTGAAGCTTTCTTT. Its protein is CASAGQGAGRTEAFF.

This clone was detected ten times or more. The V call is TRBV21-1, the J call TRBJ1-2; the DNA was not used to check the table's D call, TRBD1. TRBV21-1 is a recognized pseudogene. The CDR3 covers 15 residues. The CDR3 nucleotides read TGTGCCAGCAGCAATGGGGCAGGGGAAGGGTATGGCTACACCTTC. This gives the protein CASSNGAGEGYGYTF.

The J gene is TRBJ2-1, the V gene TRBV7-6; 10 bases agree with TRBD2. The germline V gene encodes CDR1 SGHVS and CDR2 FNYEAQ. The CDR3 has 16 residues. The trim removed 1 base at V and 6 bases at J, leaving 6 bases unmatched. The CDR3 DNA sequence: TGTGCCAGCAGCTTAGTACCTAGCGGGGGTTCCAATGAGCAGTTCTTC. Its translation is CASSLVPSGGSNEQFF.

A single count supports this clone. The V call is TRBV19, the J call TRBJ2-5; the match to TRBD2 covers 7 bases. Germline loops: CDR1 LNHDA, CDR2 SQIVND (reference sequence). The CDR3 has 13 residues. Trimming at V came to 5 bases and at J to 5 bases, leaving 5 bases not matched to a gene. CDR3 DNA sequence: TGTGCCAGTAGTGGGAGGGTTGGGGAGACCCAGTACTTC. This codes for CASSGRVGETQYF.

The chain couples TRBV19 to TRBJ1-1, with D maybe TRBD1 (5 bases). Germline CDR1 reads LNHDA; CDR2 reads SQIVND (reference sequence). CDR3 size: 16 residues. Trimming removed 5 bases at V and 2 bases at J, with 18 bases between. CDR3 sequence reads: CASSAGGPVRNTEAFF. Written as DNA, the CDR3 is TGTGCCAGTAGTGCGGGGGGACCAGTTCGCAACACTGAAGCTTTCTTT. The variable domain in full, with the rest retrieved from reference TRBV19 and TRBJ1-1, is DGGITQSPKYLFRKEGQNVTLSCEQNLNHDAMYWYRQDPGQGLRLIYYSQIVNDFQKGDIAEGYSVSREKKESFPLTVTSAQKNPTAFYLCASSAGGPVRNTEAFFGQGTRLTVV.

V and J are TRBV3-1 (or the pseudogene TRBV3-2) and TRBJ2-6; 8 bases map to TRBD1. CDR1 is LGHDT and CDR2 is YNNKEL in the germline V gene (reference sequence). The trim removed 5 bases at V and 0 bases at J, leaving 15 bases unmatched. This CDR3 comprises 20 residues. In DNA form, the CDR3 reads TGTGCCAGCAGCATGATCCGCGGGCCAGGGGGCTCCTCTGGGGCCAACGTCCTGACTTTC. It yields the protein CASSMIRGPGGSSGANVLTF.

V is TRBV7-9 and J is TRBJ2-2, with a tentative D call TRBD1 (5 bases). Germline V gives CDR1 SEHNR, CDR2 FQNEAQ (reference sequence). V dropped 2 bases and J dropped 6 bases, with 10 bases sitting between them. The CDR3 has 14 residues. CDR3 in amino acids: CASSLKGAPGELFF. The CDR3 DNA is TGTGCCAGCAGCTTAAAAGGGGCCCCCGGGGAGCTGTTTTTT. The variable domain in full, completed from reference TRBV7-9 and TRBJ2-2, reads DTGVSQNPRHKITKRGQNVTFRCDPISEHNRLYWYRQTLGQGPEFLTYFQNEAQLEKSRLLSDRFSAERPKGSFSTLEIQRTEQGDSAMYLCASSLKGAPGELFFGEGSRLTVL.

The CDR3 DNA sequence: TGTGCCAGCGACCGACAGGGCGGCTATGGCTACACCTTC. Amino acids: CASDRQGGYGYTF. The chain joins TRBV5-6 to TRBJ1-2; 7 bases are shared with TRBD1. The germline CDR1 and CDR2 sequences are SGHDT and YYEEEE. The CDR3 contains 13 residues. V gave up 7 bases and J gave up 4 bases; unmatched junction bases: 7.

V and J are TRBV7-9 and TRBJ2-1; TRBD2 aligns across 8 bases. CDR3 length equals 15 residues. Trimming at V came to 5 bases and at J to 5 bases, leaving 8 bases not matched to a gene. The V gene's germline CDR1 is SEHNR and CDR2 FQNEAQ (reference sequence). CDR3 residues: CASSQRTSRDNEQFF. The CDR3 coding sequence is TGTGCCAGCAGCCAACGGACTAGCAGAGACAATGAGCAGTTCTTC.

V and J are TRBV16 and TRBJ2-7; 10 bases line up with TRBD1. The V and J ends lost 4 bases and 2 bases, in that order; junction bases with no gene match: 5. Germline CDR1 is KGHSY and CDR2 is FQNENV. The CDR3 runs to 15 residues. The CDR3 is CASSRRQGATYEQYF. Here the CDR3 DNA reads TGTGCCAGCAGCCGACGACAGGGGGCTACCTACGAGCAGTACTTC. The full variable domain, completed using reference TRBV16 and TRBJ2-7, is GEEVAQTPKHLVRGEGQKAKLYCAPIKGHSYVFWYQQVLKNEFKFLISFQNENVFDETGMPKERFSAKCLPNSPCSLEIQATKLEDSAVYFCASSRRQGATYEQYFGPGTRLTVT.

V is TRBV11-2 and J is TRBJ1-6; 8 bases are a match to TRBD1. CDR1 SGHAT and CDR2 FQNNGV come from the germline V gene. The CDR3 sequence is 14 residues long. V shed 3 bases, J shed 9 bases, and the junction held 4 bases outside the gene matches. This CDR3 reads CASSFDRGASPLHF. The CDR3 nucleotides read TGTGCCAGCAGCTTCGACAGGGGTGCTTCACCCCTCCACTTT.

The V and J genes are TRBV5-4 and TRBJ2-7, with D unresolved. Germline loops: CDR1 SGHNT, CDR2 YYREEE (reference sequence). V was shortened by 9 bases and J by 4 bases, with 17 bases between the two germline ends. The CDR3 runs to 13 residues. CDR3: CAITDGSGYEQYF. The CDR3 DNA sequence: TGTGCCATAACCGACGGGTCTGGTTACGAGCAGTACTTC. The full variable domain, completed using reference TRBV5-4 and TRBJ2-7, is ETGVTQSPTHLIKTRGQQVTLRCSSQSGHNTVSWYQQALGQGPQFIFQYYREEENGRGNFPPRFSGLQFPNYSSELNVNALELDDSALYLCAITDGSGYEQYFGPGTRLTVT.

The chain employs TRBV27 and TRBJ1-1; D possibly corresponds to TRBD1 (6 bases). Germline values: CDR1 MNHEY, CDR2 SMNVEV (reference sequence). This CDR3 is 14 amino acids long. Trimming pared 6 bases from V and 6 bases from J, leaving 17 bases between. In nucleotides, the CDR3 is TGTGCCAGCAGACCCCCACAGGGTAGGGCTGAAGCTTTCTTT. This translates into CASRPPQGRAEAFF.

This clone has a handful of counts. J is TRBJ2-1 and V is TRBV19; possible D gene TRBD2, 6 bases. Deletions cut 3 bases from V and 8 bases from J, with 17 bases between. Germline CDR1 is LNHDA and CDR2 is SQIVND (reference sequence). The CDR3 length is 15 residues. DNA of the CDR3: TGTGCCAGTAGTATTTACCCCGGGGCGGGGTATGAGCAGTTCTTC. This sequence encodes CASSIYPGAGYEQFF.

The chain joins TRBV19 to TRBJ1-1; 8 nucleotides line up with TRBD1. V lost 4 bases and J lost 3; bases outside the gene matches: 4. Germline CDR1 LNHDA, CDR2 SQIVND (reference sequence). The CDR3 has 14 residues. The CDR3 is CASSTYRGDTEAFF. CDR3 in DNA: TGTGCCAGTAGTACCTACAGGGGGGACACTGAAGCTTTCTTT.

The rearrangement joins TRBV30 to TRBJ2-5; D might be TRBD1 (5 bases). From germline, CDR1 is GTSNPN and CDR2 SVGIG (reference sequence). The CDR3 totals 12 residues. Trimming cost V 5 bases and J 5 bases, with 12 bases left between them. The chain's CDR3 is CAWSPGRETQYF. In DNA form, the CDR3 reads TGTGCCTGGTCCCCAGGGCGGGAGACCCAGTACTTC.

This chain links TRBV6-6 with TRBJ2-2; D is possibly TRBD1 (6 bases). Trimming took 5 bases from V and 0 from J, leaving 16 bases between them. Germline V CDR1 and CDR2: MNHNY, SVGAGI (reference sequence). The CDR3 is made up of 17 amino acids. The CDR3 loop is CASSPLQGTTNTGELFF. As DNA, the CDR3 is TGTGCCAGCAGTCCCCTTCAGGGGACAACGAACACCGGGGAGCTGTTTTTT.

The chain has TRBV5-6 and TRBJ1-6; D is unclear. Germline-derived CDR1 and CDR2 are SGHDT and YYEEEE. CDR3 length: 15 residues. Trimming shortened V by 1 base and J by 9 bases, and 14 bases separated the two germline ends. The DNA of the CDR3 is TGTGCCAGCAGCTTGACGAGAGGCGTAGTTTCACCCCTCCACTTT. Translation: CASSLTRGVVSPLHF.

The genes are TRBV7-8 and TRBJ2-7, with 7 bases lining up with TRBD2. This CDR3 contains 15 residues. The junction had 8 bases not matched to a gene; V was cut back by 5 bases and J by 1 base. Germline CDR1 SGHVS, CDR2 FQNEAQ. The CDR3 protein is CASSGRLAGSYEQYF. The CDR3 DNA sequence: TGTGCCAGCAGCGGACGACTAGCAGGGTCCTACGAGCAGTACTTC.

The chain recombines TRBV4-3 with TRBJ2-5, with D hard to call. Germline V CDR1 and CDR2: LGHNA, YSLEER. The CDR3 contains 14 residues. V was shortened by 5 bases and J by 5 bases, with 15 bases between the two germline ends. CDR3 amino acids: CASSKEKWMETQYF. CDR3 bases: TGCGCCAGCAGCAAGGAGAAGTGGATGGAGACCCAGTACTTC.

The V and J genes are TRBV7-8 and TRBJ1-6; weak D call: TRBD1 (6 bases). CDR1 is SGHVS and CDR2 is FQNEAQ in the germline V gene. The V end lost 5 bases, the J end lost 6 bases, and 14 bases lay between the germline ends. This CDR3 has 15 residues. CDR3 in amino acids: CASSPRQVFNSPLHF. The CDR3 DNA sequence: TGTGCCAGCAGCCCGCGACAGGTTTTTAATTCACCCCTCCACTTT.

V usage is TRBV7-7 and J usage is TRBJ2-7, with a weak D call TRBD2 (6 bases). The germline V and J ends were trimmed by 2 bases and 5 bases, with 16 bases remaining between them. The germline gives CDR1 SSHAT, CDR2 FNYEAQ (reference sequence). The CDR3 has 15 residues. This CDR3 reads CASSLTSQAGDEQYF. CDR3 nucleotide sequence: TGTGCCAGCAGCTTAACAAGTCAAGCGGGCGACGAGCAGTACTTC.

This chain connects TRBV27 to TRBJ1-6; 8 positions agree with TRBD1. The J segment lost 9 bases and the V segment lost 7 bases, leaving 5 bases of the junction unmatched. The CDR3 sequence is 13 residues long. The germline V gene encodes CDR1 MNHEY and CDR2 SMNVEV (reference sequence). CDR3 DNA: TGTGCCAGCAACGAACAGGGGGGTTCACCCCTCCACTTT. It codes for CASNEQGGSPLHF.

This clone showed up just once. This rearrangement joins TRBV5-1 to TRBJ1-3; D is unclear. This CDR3 has 15 residues. CDR1 and CDR2 (germline): SGHRS, YFSETQ. With 0 bases removed from V and 0 bases from J, the gap between germline ends came to 7 bases. CDR3 bases: TGCGCCAGCAGCTTGGTGCAGGCCTCTGGAAACACCATATATTTT. Residues: CASSLVQASGNTIYF.

This chain joins TRBV6-5 and TRBJ2-1, with D perhaps TRBD1 (6 bases). The CDR3 covers 14 residues. V lost 6 bases, J lost 0 bases, and 9 bases lay in between. Germline CDR1 is MNHEY and CDR2 is SVGAGI. This CDR3 reads CASSGTSSYNEQFF. CDR3 sequence (DNA): TGTGCCAGCAGCGGGACAAGCTCCTACAATGAGCAGTTCTTC.

The rearrangement joins TRBV5-4 to TRBJ2-3, with TRBD2 matching over 7 bases. J lost 0 bases, V lost 4 bases, and 11 bases had no gene match. The V gene's germline CDR1 is SGHNT and CDR2 YYREEE (reference sequence). This CDR3 comprises 17 residues. CDR3 sequence: CASSPAQAGRSTDTQYF. The CDR3 DNA follows: TGTGCCAGCAGCCCCGCCCAAGCGGGACGTAGCACAGATACGCAGTATTTT.

This clone has only one observation. This sequence joins TRBV6-1 and TRBJ1-5; maybe TRBD1 (5 bases). V lost 2 bases and J 3 bases, leaving 11 bases between the germline ends. The CDR3 covers 15 residues. Germline V CDR1 and CDR2: MNHNS, SASEGT. The CDR3 protein is CASSESGGSNQPQHF. The CDR3 DNA is TGTGCCAGCAGTGAATCCGGGGGGTCCAATCAGCCCCAGCATTTT.

In its sample, this clone was seen a few times. This sequence joins TRBV27 and TRBJ1-6; D is unresolved. CDR1 and CDR2 (germline): MNHEY, SMNVEV (reference sequence). Trimming shortened V by 5 bases and J by 6 bases, and 17 bases separated the two germline ends. This CDR3 spans 16 amino acids. CDR3 sequence (DNA): TGTGCCAGCAGTCTAACCTCTCCGAGCGGTAATTCACCCCTCCACTTT. This gives the protein CASSLTSPSGNSPLHF.

The chain couples TRBV5-1 to TRBJ1-3, with a possible D match to TRBD1 (6 bases). The V end was cut by 5 bases, the J end by 3 bases, with 15 bases between. There are 15 residues in the CDR3. CDR1 SGHRS and CDR2 YFSETQ come from the germline V gene. CDR3 amino acids: CASSTSGVRGNTIYF. The CDR3 nucleotides are TGCGCCAGCAGTACCTCAGGGGTTCGTGGAAACACCATATATTTT.

The J gene is TRBJ2-5, the V gene TRBV7-3; D unclear. The CDR3 contains 13 residues. V dropped 4 bases and J dropped 3 bases, with 9 bases sitting between them. From germline, CDR1 is SGHTA and CDR2 FQGTGA. CDR3: CASSSDSKETQYF. CDR3 bases: TGTGCCAGCAGCTCCGACTCAAAAGAGACCCAGTACTTC.

This chain uses TRBV2 with TRBJ1-2, with 8 bases that match TRBD1. This CDR3 spans 14 amino acids. V gave up 5 bases and J gave up 7 bases; unmatched junction bases: 9. Germline lookup yields CDR1 SNHLY and CDR2 FYNNEI. The CDR3 spells CASSRTGILAGYTF. CDR3 DNA sequence: TGTGCCAGCAGTCGGACAGGGATTTTAGCTGGCTACACCTTC.

The chain uses TRBV10-3 and TRBJ2-3, with D tentatively TRBD2 (7 bases). CDR3 size: 14 residues. Germline CDR1 reads ENHRY; CDR2 reads SYGVKD. Trimming shortened V by 6 bases and J by 3 bases, and 13 bases separated the two germline ends. The CDR3: CAIRSGGRTDTQYF. The CDR3 DNA sequence: TGTGCCATCAGATCGGGGGGCCGGACAGATACGCAGTATTTT.